These 3 T cell receptor beta chains were all obtained from the same sample, sequenced in a study of graft-versus-host responses after intestinal transplantation. Repertoires were generated with immunoSEQ multiplex PCR, while TCRdb's copy carries only in-frame clones and drops some. The table records under 95,000 clones, around 84% of them present only once. These TCRs are of unknown antigen specificity. Sample: unstimulated CD4+ T cells sorted from spleen or lymph node cells, taken before intestinal transplant. Source of these receptors: a human donor who received an intestinal transplant.

This rearrangement joins TRBV7-2 to TRBJ1-3; TRBD1 aligns across 8 bases. This CDR3 is built from 14 residues. Germline lookup yields CDR1 SGHTA and CDR2 FQGNSA. V gave up 5 bases and J gave up 4 bases; unmatched junction bases: 4. The CDR3 nucleotides read TGTGCCAGCAGCCGGACAGGGACCGGAAACACCATATATTTT. The encoded protein is CASSRTGTGNTIYF.

The chain links TRBV7-9 to TRBJ2-3; 7 positions match TRBD2. Germline V lookup: CDR1 SEHNR, CDR2 FQNEAQ (reference sequence). The CDR3 loop spans 17 amino acids. The V and J ends lost 0 bases and 4 bases, in that order; junction bases with no gene match: 10. CDR3 coding DNA: TGTGCCAGCAGCTTAGCCGGACTAGTTATGGTCGCAGATACGCAGTATTTT. It codes for CASSLAGLVMVADTQYF. Supplemented by reference TRBV7-9 and TRBJ2-3, the full variable domain reads DTGVSQNPRHKITKRGQNVTFRCDPISEHNRLYWYRQTLGQGPEFLTYFQNEAQLEKSRLLSDRFSAERPKGSFSTLEIQRTEQGDSAMYLCASSLAGLVMVADTQYFGPGTRLTVL.

This chain links TRBV5-4 with TRBJ1-4, with 8 bases identical to TRBD1. The CDR3 extends over 15 amino acids. Germline V CDR1 and CDR2: SGHNT, YYREEE (reference sequence). The V gene end was trimmed by 4 bases and the J gene end by 8 bases; junction bases not matched to a gene: 10. The CDR3 region is CASSPGQGRYEKLFF. The CDR3, as DNA: TGTGCCAGCAGCCCTGGACAGGGACGTTACGAAAAACTGTTTTTT.